Each of the 5 T cell receptor beta chains below was sequenced from the same sample in a study of identical twins. A single record per CDR3 protein comes from TCRdb applying MiXCR to the 5' RACE reads. The sample yields 260,000 or so distinct CDR3 sequences, 6% to 8.5% seen once. Another study also made use of these data, one on yellow fever vaccine responses in identical twins.

Sequencing was performed on CD8+ T cells sorted from blood. All receptors derive from a young woman in good health.

V gene TRBV19 combines with J gene TRBJ2-2; weak D call: TRBD1 (5 bases). The CDR3 extends over 15 amino acids. Per the germline V gene, CDR1 is LNHDA and CDR2 is SQIVND (reference sequence). V gave up 2 bases and J gave up 7 bases, with 14 bases separating them. The CDR3 region is CASSISQGSIGELFF. The CDR3 DNA sequence: TGTGCCAGTAGTATAAGCCAGGGTAGCATCGGGGAGCTGTTTTTT.

This clonotype has just a few counts. The gene calls are TRBV12-3 or TRBV12-4 and TRBJ2-1; D remains ambiguous. This CDR3 region has 14 residues. Between the trimmed V and J ends, which lost 6 bases and 2 bases, there was a span of 11 bases. The CDR3 here is CASRSDGTYNEQFF. In DNA, the CDR3 is TGTGCCAGCAGATCGGACGGAACCTACAATGAGCAGTTCTTC.

The chain carries TRBV5-1 and TRBJ1-2; possibly TRBD1 for D (6 bases). This CDR3 has 17 amino acids. The germline CDR1 and CDR2 sequences are SGHRS and YFSETQ. The V end was cut by 0 bases, the J end by 3 bases, with 18 bases between. Here the CDR3 reads CASSLDRARGRDYGYTF. DNA for the CDR3: TGCGCCAGCAGCTTGGATCGGGCGCGGGGGCGTGACTATGGCTACACCTTC.

This rearrangement joins TRBV12-3 or TRBV12-4 to TRBJ1-1; a weak D match, TRBD1 (6 bases). There are 13 residues in the CDR3. V lost 5 bases, J lost 0 bases, and 7 bases lay in between. This CDR3 reads CASSRGMNTEAFF. CDR3 DNA: TGTGCCAGCAGTAGGGGGATGAACACTGAAGCTTTCTTT.

This clonotype has more than one count but fewer than ten. The chain couples TRBV6-4 to TRBJ2-1; TRBD2 matches 7 bases. The CDR3 is 15 residues long. The J segment lost 0 bases and the V segment lost 6 bases, leaving 5 bases of the junction unmatched. Looked up from germline, CDR1 is MRHNA and CDR2 is SNTAGT. Written as DNA, the CDR3 is TGTGCCAGCAGCGACCGGGGGGACTCCTACAATGAGCAGTTCTTC. Its translation is CASSDRGDSYNEQFF.